This T cell receptor beta chain originates from a study of blood T cells in healthy people across ages. Next came a second PCR, run for about 7 to 12 cycles, which used a sample-barcoded 5' primer along with a J-beta primer mix. All cDNA molecules were each tagged by a template-switch adaptor with 12 random nucleotides. Every sample produced at least 2.5 million CDR3-containing paired-end reads. Using its own MiXCR run on the 5' RACE reads, TCRdb lists one record per CDR3 protein. The sample holds over 600,000 distinct CDR3 sequences, under 25% seen once. Findings and caveats of the study: Greater diversity and more naive CD4+ cells were seen in long-lived donors than in aged donors.

The CDR3 totals 15 residues. The germline V gene encodes CDR1 MGHRA and CDR2 YSYEKL. Germline trimming cut 3 bases from V and 4 bases from J; bases unmatched to any gene: 8. On this clonotype itself: The antigen is undetermined.

Extraction yielded at least 6 micrograms of total RNA per sample. This clonotype was obtained from a man between 65 and 85 years old in good health. The rearrangement uses TRBV4-1 and TRBJ2-7, with TRBD1 matching over 8 bases. Material: blood. This CDR3 is CASSHQTGAGYEQYF. DNA of the CDR3: TGCGCCAGCAGCCACCAGACAGGGGCAGGGTACGAGCAGTACTTC.